What follows is one T cell receptor (beta chain) and its context. The target antigen is unknown. Clinical symptoms, serum thyroxine, TRAb, thyroid ultrasound and orbital computed tomography determined diagnosis. PBMCs came from roughly 9.2 ml of fresh peripheral blood. The entry originates in a study of Graves' ophthalmopathy and Graves' hyperthyroidism. The study's findings and limits: Blood shared most expanded thyroid clonotypes above 0.001 frequency.

V gave up 5 bases and J gave up 0 bases; unmatched junction bases: 3. The CDR3 consists of 14 residues. CDR3 regions of TCR beta were amplified from RNA transcripts. HTBI primers were employed in first-round RT-PCR, then a second-round multiplex PCR followed. TCRdb ran MiXCR on the multiplex PCR reads and lists one entry per CDR3 protein. The table includes 200,000 to 250,000 distinct CDR3 sequences, approximately 42% detected once. Sequencing used peripheral blood. This chain connects TRBV12-3 or TRBV12-4 to TRBJ2-7; 8 nucleotides agree with TRBD1. This TCR derives from an adult man with Graves' ophthalmopathy. The CDR3 spells CASSPDRASYEQYF. CDR3 DNA sequence: TGTGCCAGCAGTCCGGACAGGGCCTCCTACGAGCAGTACTTC.